This is a list of T cell receptor beta chains from one sample in a study of vaccination and CD4 T cells after COVID-19. TCRdb independently ran MiXCR on the PCR reads; one entry per CDR3 protein. Altogether around 2,700 distinct CDR3 sequences are present, just under 40% being singletons, with the ten largest covering approximately 45%. These receptors' targets are unknown. Sequences were obtained from CD4+ T cells from blood, cultured in vitro. These receptors came from a human donor in good health. The CDR3 runs from the conserved cysteine through the conserved F or W. D genes are given only for firm matches. The size field is filled for only some rows; it gives once, few, many or a size class.

clone_size j_call d_call v_call cdr3_aa cdr3_nt
NA TRBJ2-7 NA TRBV6-1 CASSINPNGGYEQYF TGTGCCAGCAGTATTAATCCTAACGGAGGCTACGAGCAGTACTTC
few TRBJ1-6 NA TRBV10-2 CASTRSQGINSPLHF TGCGCCAGCACCCGGAGCCAGGGGATAAATTCACCCCTCCACTTT
NA TRBJ2-6 TRBD1 TRBV7-3 CASSPIPGQGSSGANVLTF TGTGCCAGCAGCCCCATCCCCGGACAGGGAAGCTCTGGGGCCAACGTCCTGACTTTC
NA TRBJ1-2 TRBD1 TRBV12-3/TRBV12-4 CASSLGGTGYGYTF TGTGCCAGCAGTTTAGGTGGGACAGGCTATGGCTACACCTTC
NA TRBJ1-2 TRBD1 TRBV29-1 CSVGGTGGNYGYTF TGCAGCGTTGGAGGGACAGGGGGTAACTATGGCTACACCTTC
few TRBJ1-3 NA TRBV21-1 CASRAGNTIYF TGTGCCAGCAGGGCTGGAAACACCATATATTTT
few TRBJ1-1 NA TRBV6-5 CASSYGGGYTEAFF TGTGCCAGCAGTTACGGTGGGGGTTACACTGAAGCTTTCTTT
NA TRBJ1-5 NA TRBV4-2 CASSQGTVLAPQHF TGTGCCAGCAGCCAGGGGACTGTCCTCGCGCCCCAGCATTTT
NA TRBJ2-5 NA TRBV2 CASSEMHTQETQYF TGTGCCAGCAGTGAAATGCACACCCAAGAGACCCAGTACTTC
NA TRBJ1-6 TRBD1 TRBV7-3 CASSLGQGGTSPLHF TGTGCCAGCAGCCTTGGACAGGGAGGAACTTCACCCCTCCACTTT
few TRBJ1-5 NA TRBV4-2 CASSQGRANQPQHF TGTGCCAGCAGCCAAGGACGGGCCAATCAGCCCCAGCATTTT
NA TRBJ2-3 TRBD2 TRBV10-3 CAISEFAGGRADTQYF TGTGCCATCAGTGAGTTTGCGGGAGGTCGGGCAGATACGCAGTATTTT
NA TRBJ1-1 TRBD1 TRBV10-3 CAISGGTGAPEAFF TGTGCCATCAGTGGCGGGACAGGGGCGCCTGAAGCTTTCTTT
NA TRBJ1-1 TRBD1 TRBV19 CASLPGQGFAEAFF TGTGCCAGTCTACCGGGACAGGGGTTCGCTGAAGCTTTCTTT
large TRBJ2-1 NA TRBV2 CASNPGGHYNEQFF TGTGCCAGCAACCCGGGCGGTCACTACAATGAGCAGTTCTTC
NA TRBJ1-4 NA TRBV20-1 CGGGINEKLFF TGCGGGGGGGGTATTAATGAAAAACTGTTTTTT
few TRBJ1-2 TRBD1 TRBV12-3/TRBV12-4 CASSRIRGGGGYTF TGTGCCAGCAGCCGGATCAGGGGGGGTGGCGGCTACACCTTC
few TRBJ1-1 NA TRBV20-1 CSARDGSTEAFF TGCAGTGCTAGAGATGGGAGCACTGAAGCTTTCTTT
few TRBJ2-3 TRBD2 TRBV10-1 CASSEGRARTDTQYF TGCGCCAGCAGTGAGGGGAGGGCCCGCACAGATACGCAGTATTTT
few TRBJ2-7 TRBD1 TRBV2 CASRTIGQGSYEQYF TGTGCCAGCAGAACTATTGGACAGGGCTCCTACGAGCAGTACTTC
NA TRBJ2-1 NA TRBV20-1 CSATGNYNEQFF TGCAGTGCCACCGGGAACTACAATGAGCAGTTCTTC
NA TRBJ2-3 TRBD2 TRBV20-1 CSARLAGSLTDTQYF TGCAGTGCACGACTAGCGGGGAGCCTCACAGATACGCAGTATTTT
NA TRBJ2-2 TRBD2 TRBV25-1 CASSRLGRDTGELFF TGTGCCAGCAGCCGTTTAGGGAGGGACACCGGGGAGCTGTTTTTT
NA TRBJ1-3 NA TRBV7-2 CASSSQGGSGNTIYF TGTGCCAGCAGCTCCCAGGGAGGGTCTGGAAACACCATATATTTT
NA TRBJ1-1 NA TRBV2 CASSVIRQGEAFF TGTGCCAGCAGTGTTATTAGGCAGGGTGAAGCTTTCTTT
few TRBJ2-1 TRBD2 TRBV24-1 CATSDHTSGRFVSYNEQFF TGTGCCACCAGTGATCATACTAGCGGGAGGTTCGTCTCCTACAATGAGCAGTTCTTC
NA TRBJ1-5 NA TRBV2 CASSDREGQPQHF TGTGCCAGCAGTGACCGGGAAGGTCAGCCCCAGCATTTT
few TRBJ1-1 NA TRBV12-3/TRBV12-4 CASSSTGYTEAFF TGTGCCAGCAGTTCTACAGGGTACACTGAAGCTTTCTTT
few TRBJ1-6 NA TRBV6-1 CATAARFLHF TGTGCCACCGCCGCCCGTTTTCTCCACTTT
NA TRBJ2-1 TRBD2 TRBV14 CASEGTSGLQFF TGTGCCAGCGAGGGGACTAGCGGACTGCAGTTCTTC
NA TRBJ2-3 NA TRBV24-1 CATGGNRESSSTDTQYF TGTGCCACCGGAGGAAACAGAGAATCCTCTAGCACAGATACGCAGTATTTT
NA TRBJ2-2 TRBD2 TRBV10-3 CAISDSGTSVTGELFF TGTGCCATCAGCGATTCCGGGACTAGTGTCACCGGGGAGCTGTTTTTT
few TRBJ1-5 NA TRBV19 CASSATGESSQPQHF TGTGCCAGTAGTGCCACGGGGGAAAGTTCTCAGCCCCAGCATTTT
NA TRBJ1-1 NA TRBV11-1 CASFGGTEAFF TGTGCCAGCTTTGGGGGCACTGAAGCTTTCTTT
NA TRBJ2-7 TRBD1 TRBV30 CAWSVQHDRGYEQYF TGTGCCTGGAGTGTACAGCATGACAGGGGCTACGAGCAGTACTTC
NA TRBJ1-1 TRBD1 TRBV5-1 CASSLAGTGGTEAFF TGCGCCAGCAGCTTGGCCGGGACAGGAGGCACTGAAGCTTTCTTT
few TRBJ1-5 NA TRBV6-1 CASSEQPGGAAFRYSNQPQHF TGTGCCAGCAGTGAACAGCCCGGGGGAGCCGCATTTCGTTATAGCAATCAGCCCCAGCATTTT
once TRBJ2-7 NA TRBV29-1 CSVDSSYEQYF TGCAGCGTCGACAGCTCCTACGAGCAGTACTTC
NA TRBJ2-7 NA TRBV18 CASSPRARGEQYF TGTGCCAGCTCACCCCGGGCCCGGGGGGAGCAGTACTTC
NA TRBJ2-7 NA TRBV30 CACKRGLAYEQYF TGTGCCTGTAAAAGGGGGTTGGCCTACGAGCAGTACTTC
NA TRBJ1-6 NA TRBV6-5 CASSYSAGHGNSPLHF TGTGCCAGCAGTTACTCTGCGGGGCACGGTAATTCACCCCTCCACTTT
few TRBJ1-5 NA TRBV27 CASSFTLNQPQHF TGTGCCAGCAGTTTCACCCTAAATCAGCCCCAGCATTTT
NA TRBJ1-6 TRBD1 TRBV5-1 CASSLNEGAGSPLHF TGCGCCAGCAGCCTCAATGAGGGGGCTGGTTCACCCCTCCACTTT
NA TRBJ1-6 NA TRBV29-1 CSAGRSPLHF TGCAGCGCCGGCAGGTCACCCCTCCACTTT
NA TRBJ1-5 NA TRBV6-1 CASSERRLDSNQPQHF TGTGCCAGCAGTGAAAGGCGGCTGGATAGCAATCAGCCCCAGCATTTT
NA TRBJ1-1 NA TRBV29-1 CSVEVVRGAFF TGCAGCGTTGAAGTAGTAAGAGGGGCTTTCTTT
once TRBJ2-1 TRBD2 TRBV15 CATSRARLAGGPRSYNEQFF TGTGCCACCAGCAGAGCCCGACTAGCGGGGGGGCCCCGCTCCTACAATGAGCAGTTCTTC
few TRBJ1-5 TRBD1 TRBV19 CATRRDRGSEQPQHF TGTGCCACCCGGCGGGACAGGGGATCGGAGCAGCCCCAGCATTTT
few TRBJ2-5 NA TRBV27 CASSLARTPVGETQYF TGTGCCAGCAGTTTAGCAAGGACCCCCGTAGGGGAGACCCAGTACTTC
NA TRBJ1-3 NA TRBV7-9 CASSSGTAPDTIYF TGTGCCAGCAGCTCCGGGACCGCCCCCGACACCATATATTTT
large TRBJ1-5 NA TRBV24-1 CATSFRTDQPQHF TGTGCCACCAGTTTCAGGACGGATCAGCCCCAGCATTTT
NA TRBJ2-7 NA TRBV6-1 CASSIQDSVYEQYF TGTGCCAGCAGTATCCAAGACAGCGTCTACGAGCAGTACTTC
NA TRBJ1-6 NA TRBV7-9 CASSTPGSSPLHF TGTGCCAGCAGCACCCCAGGGAGCTCACCCCTCCACTTT
NA TRBJ2-3 NA TRBV7-2 CASSLGGQSTDTQYF TGTGCCAGCAGCTTAGGGGGACAAAGCACAGATACGCAGTATTTT
NA TRBJ2-7 TRBD2 TRBV28 CASRGLAGSRAYSYEQYF TGTGCCAGCAGGGGACTAGCGGGATCCCGCGCCTACTCCTACGAGCAGTACTTC
NA TRBJ1-1 NA TRBV20-1 CGASPSGRNTEAFF TGCGGTGCTAGTCCCTCGGGGCGGAACACTGAAGCTTTCTTT
NA TRBJ1-1 NA TRBV20-1 CSARAGRDTEAFF TGCAGTGCTAGAGCGGGCAGGGACACTGAAGCTTTCTTT
NA TRBJ1-2 NA TRBV25-1 CASSEGHSSLGYTF TGTGCCAGCAGTGAAGGCCACTCCAGCCTTGGCTACACCTTC
NA TRBJ1-5 NA TRBV7-9 CASSPTDAGDQPQHF TGTGCCAGCAGTCCAACGGATGCCGGGGATCAGCCCCAGCATTTT
NA TRBJ2-7 TRBD2 TRBV5-4 CASSTQSGGDSYEQYF TGTGCCAGCAGCACCCAAAGCGGGGGGGATTCCTACGAGCAGTACTTC